This T cell receptor (beta chain) came from a study of blood T cells in healthy people across ages. Looking at the study overall: Capture by template switching was about one barcoded beta molecule per two T cells. Study-wide results and limits: In the absence of known donor CMV status, changes in expanded clonotypes were possibly confounded.

The CDR3 runs to 16 residues. Per the germline V gene, CDR1 is SGHRS and CDR2 is YFSETQ. V shed 4 bases and J 7 bases; nucleotides not matched to a gene: 12. Concerning this clonotype itself: Its antigen is as yet unknown.

A sample-barcoded 5' primer and a J-beta primer mix were used in a second PCR of roughly 6 to 11 cycles. Using its own MiXCR run on the 5' RACE reads, TCRdb lists one record per CDR3 protein. The table lists 1.2 million to 1.5 million distinct CDR3 sequences, around 59% of them singletons, with over 5% in the top ten. Total RNA, at least 6 micrograms per sample, came from PBMCs. The specimen sequenced was blood. The rearrangement joins TRBV5-1 to TRBJ2-1; 9 positions agree with TRBD1. The source is a man in his late teens or twenties in good health. The CDR3 region has the DNA TGCGCCAGCAGCCACCAAACAGGGGGCGGCGGAAATGAGCAGTTCTTC. This gives the protein CASSHQTGGGGNEQFF.